This T cell receptor beta chain was profiled in a study of shared clonotypes between healthy human individuals. The wider study: Each donor's CD4 naive and CD4 memory cells filled three plates apiece, CD8 naive two, and CD8 memory one.

Profiling relied on immunoSEQ multiplex PCR, and the TCRdb table lists in-frame clones only, not all of them. The sample includes around 600,000 clones, roughly 98% of them seen just once. Losses at the gene ends were 6 bases for V and 6 bases for J; bases not matched to a gene: 17. The CDR3 consists of 18 residues. The V gene's germline CDR1 is ENHRY and CDR2 SYGVKD. Naivety among CD8 cells was defined by CD45RO negativity and positive CCR7 selection, thereby excluding terminally differentiated effector memory CD45RA+ cells. The sample consisted of naive CD8+ T cells sorted from blood. The rearrangement uses TRBV10-3 and TRBJ2-7, with 13 nucleotides matching TRBD2. The sequence derives from a man between 25 and 39 years old in good health. For the CDR3, the DNA is TGTGCCATCAGAGGAACTAGCGGGAGGGATACCTACGAGGGCGAGCAGTACTTC. Translating gives CAIRGTSGRDTYEGEQYF.